A single sample gave rise to the 10 T cell receptor beta chains below, sequenced in a study of shared clonotypes between healthy human individuals. In the naive CD8 group, cells lacked CD45RO and were positively selected for CCR7, so terminally differentiated effector memory CD45RA+ cells were left out. Clones were sequenced by immunoSEQ multiplex PCR, and TCRdb holds only the in-frame ones, with some missing. The table has hundreds of thousands of clones, roughly 96% seen once; the top ten hold more than 0.085%. Sequenced input: naive CD8+ T cells sorted from blood. The receptors come from a young woman in good health.

This chain uses TRBV13 with TRBJ2-2; D is undetermined. With 7 bases removed from V and 4 bases from J, the gap between germline ends came to 13 bases. The CDR3 has 14 residues. Germline V gene sequence: CDR1 PRHDT, CDR2 FYEKMQ (reference sequence). DNA for the CDR3: TGTGCCAGCATCGCGCGGAGTAGCACCGGGGAGCTGTTTTTT. It specifies CASIARSSTGELFF.

The chain links TRBV4-1 to TRBJ2-7; D not resolved. Germline V gene lookup returns CDR1 MGHRA and CDR2 YSYEKL. V was clipped by 4 bases and J by 5 bases, with 21 bases between them. This CDR3 has 16 amino acids. CDR3 nucleotides: TGCGCCAGCAGCCCTTATGTGGGCGATATGGTCCACGAGCAGTACTTC. It codes for CASSPYVGDMVHEQYF.

The chain uses TRBV28 and TRBJ1-2; the match to TRBD1 covers 8 bases. The CDR3 totals 13 residues. The V and J ends lost 4 bases and 4 bases, in that order; junction bases with no gene match: 2. Germline lookup yields CDR1 MDHEN and CDR2 SYDVKM. CDR3 nucleotides: TGTGCCAGCAGTTATACAGGGGGCTATGGCTACACCTTC. As protein: CASSYTGGYGYTF.

The V gene is TRBV27, the J gene TRBJ2-3; the D gene is possibly TRBD2 (5 bases). Trimming stripped 2 bases from V and 0 bases from J, with 12 bases between. The CDR3 loop spans 16 amino acids. From germline, CDR1 is MNHEY and CDR2 SMNVEV (reference sequence). The CDR3 sequence: CASSLIPGGSTDTQYF. The CDR3 coding sequence is TGTGCCAGCAGTTTAATCCCTGGCGGGAGCACAGATACGCAGTATTTT.

The chain has TRBV28 and TRBJ2-3; 9 nucleotides align to TRBD2. The V gene's germline CDR1 is MDHEN and CDR2 SYDVKM. Germline trimming cut 4 bases from V and 4 bases from J; bases unmatched to any gene: 9. CDR3 length: 16 amino acids. CDR3 amino acids: CASSSPEEREADTQYF. The CDR3, as DNA: TGTGCCAGCAGTTCCCCCGAGGAGCGGGAGGCAGATACGCAGTATTTT.

CDR3 amino acids: CASSDMWRFTPTSGGRLRYYEQYF. The CDR3 region has the DNA TGTGCCAGCAGTGACATGTGGCGTTTTACCCCAACTAGCGGGGGACGACTAAGGTATTACGAGCAGTACTTC. The chain couples TRBV6-4 to TRBJ2-7, with 11 bases aligning to TRBD2. V lost 2 bases and J lost 4; bases outside the gene matches: 31. This CDR3 spans 24 amino acids. From germline, CDR1 is MRHNA and CDR2 SNTAGT.

This chain joins TRBV7-8 and TRBJ2-3; D call uncertain. Germline assignment: CDR1 SGHVS and CDR2 FQNEAQ. V lost 3 bases and J 0 bases, leaving 7 bases between the germline ends. This CDR3 has 14 amino acids. The CDR3 spells CASSFTVSTDTQYF. CDR3 in DNA: TGTGCCAGCAGCTTTACGGTTAGCACAGATACGCAGTATTTT.

This clone was detected only a few times. This chain's CDR3 is CASSPGIGAYEQYF. The CDR3 nucleotides read TGTGCCAGCAGTCCAGGGATAGGGGCCTACGAGCAGTACTTC. The chain joins TRBV11-2 to TRBJ2-7; maybe TRBD1 (5 bases). The CDR3 is 14 amino acids. V was pared by 6 bases and J by 2 bases, with 14 bases between. Germline V gene sequence: CDR1 SGHAT, CDR2 FQNNGV.

The chain combines TRBV27 with TRBJ2-7; 8 bases match TRBD2. The length of the CDR3 is 16 residues. Germline CDR1 MNHEY, CDR2 SMNVEV (reference sequence). The junction had 18 bases not matched to a gene; V was cut back by 8 bases and J by 6 bases. Written as DNA, the CDR3 is TGTGCCAGCGGGAGGGGTCCCGGGACTAGATCCCTCGAGCAGTACTTC. Residues: CASGRGPGTRSLEQYF.

This chain joins TRBV28 and TRBJ2-7, with TRBD2 matching over 13 bases. With V trimmed by 5 bases and J by 0 bases, 10 bases remained unmatched. This CDR3 spans 18 amino acids. Looked up from germline, CDR1 is MDHEN and CDR2 is SYDVKM. The CDR3 spells CASSPRLAGGFLSYEQYF. The CDR3 DNA follows: TGTGCCAGCAGTCCCCGACTAGCGGGAGGCTTCCTCTCCTACGAGCAGTACTTC.